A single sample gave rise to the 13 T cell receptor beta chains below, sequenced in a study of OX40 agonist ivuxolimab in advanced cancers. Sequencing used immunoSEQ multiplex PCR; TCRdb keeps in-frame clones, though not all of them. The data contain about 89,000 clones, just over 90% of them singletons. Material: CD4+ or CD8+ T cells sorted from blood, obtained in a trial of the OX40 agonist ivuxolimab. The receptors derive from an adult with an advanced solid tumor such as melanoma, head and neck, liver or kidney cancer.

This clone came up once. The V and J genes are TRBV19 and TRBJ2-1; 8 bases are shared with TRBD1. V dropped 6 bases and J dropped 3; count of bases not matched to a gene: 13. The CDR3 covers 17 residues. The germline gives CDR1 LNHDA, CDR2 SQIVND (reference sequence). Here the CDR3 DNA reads TGTGCCAGTAGGACAGGGGACTCCTCTGGAGACTACAATGAGCAGTTCTTC. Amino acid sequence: CASRTGDSSGDYNEQFF.

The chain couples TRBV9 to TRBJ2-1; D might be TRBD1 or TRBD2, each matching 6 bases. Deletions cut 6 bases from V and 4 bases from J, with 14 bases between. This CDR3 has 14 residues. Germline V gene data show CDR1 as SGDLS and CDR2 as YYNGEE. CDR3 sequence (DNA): TGTGCCAGCACCGAGGGGGACTTTTACAATGAGCAGTTCTTC. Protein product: CASTEGDFYNEQFF.

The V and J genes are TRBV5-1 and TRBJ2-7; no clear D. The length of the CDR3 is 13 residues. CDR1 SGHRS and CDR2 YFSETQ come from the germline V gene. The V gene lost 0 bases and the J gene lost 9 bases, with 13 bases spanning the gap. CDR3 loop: CASSLGTPVGQYF. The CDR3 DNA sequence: TGCGCCAGCAGCTTGGGCACCCCGGTTGGGCAGTACTTC.

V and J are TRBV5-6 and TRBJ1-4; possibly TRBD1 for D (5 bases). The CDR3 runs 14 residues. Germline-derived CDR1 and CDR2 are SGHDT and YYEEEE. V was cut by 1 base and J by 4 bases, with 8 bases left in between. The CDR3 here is CASSLYRGNEKLFF. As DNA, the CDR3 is TGTGCCAGCAGCTTGTATAGGGGTAATGAAAAACTGTTTTTT. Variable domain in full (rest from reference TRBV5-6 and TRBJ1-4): DAGVTQSPTHLIKTRGQQVTLRCSPKSGHDTVSWYQQALGQGPQFIFQYYEEEERQRGNFPDRFSGHQFPNYSSELNVNALLLGDSALYLCASSLYRGNEKLFFGSGTQLSVL.

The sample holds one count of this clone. Here the CDR3 DNA reads TGTGCCAGCAGCGTAGAGCCCCTAGGGACGCAGTATTTT. Translation: CASSVEPLGTQYF. V usage is TRBV9 and J usage is TRBJ2-3; D gene unclear. CDR1 SGDLS and CDR2 YYNGEE come from the germline V gene. Trimming stripped 0 bases from V and 9 bases from J, with 11 bases between. The CDR3 runs to 13 residues.

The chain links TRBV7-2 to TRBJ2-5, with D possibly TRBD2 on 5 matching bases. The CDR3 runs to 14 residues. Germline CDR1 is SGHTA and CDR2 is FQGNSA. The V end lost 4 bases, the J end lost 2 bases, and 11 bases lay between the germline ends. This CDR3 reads CASSSTRGQETQYF. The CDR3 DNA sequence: TGTGCCAGCAGCTCCACTCGCGGGCAAGAGACCCAGTACTTC.

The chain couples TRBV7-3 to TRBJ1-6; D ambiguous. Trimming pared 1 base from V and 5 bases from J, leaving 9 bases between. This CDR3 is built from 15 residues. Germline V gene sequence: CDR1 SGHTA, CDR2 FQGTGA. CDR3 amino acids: CASSLSASHNSPLHF. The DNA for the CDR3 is TGTGCCAGCAGCTTAAGTGCCTCTCATAATTCACCCCTCCACTTT.

CDR3: CASSPHSGGVETQYF. The CDR3 bases are TGTGCCAGCAGCCCACACTCGGGAGGGGTGGAGACCCAGTACTTC. The V gene is TRBV7-2, the J gene TRBJ2-5; 8 bases fit TRBD2. This CDR3 spans 15 amino acids. V trimming: 5 bases; J trimming: 5 bases; junction bases outside the gene matches: 10. Looked up from germline, CDR1 is SGHTA and CDR2 is FQGNSA.

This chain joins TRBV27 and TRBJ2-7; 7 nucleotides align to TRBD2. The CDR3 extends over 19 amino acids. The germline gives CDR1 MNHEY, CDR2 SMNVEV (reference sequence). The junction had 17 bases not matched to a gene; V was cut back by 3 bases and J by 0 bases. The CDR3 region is CASSFDGAGVLRSSYEQYF. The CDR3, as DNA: TGTGCCAGCAGTTTCGACGGTGCGGGAGTTTTGAGGAGCTCCTACGAGCAGTACTTC.

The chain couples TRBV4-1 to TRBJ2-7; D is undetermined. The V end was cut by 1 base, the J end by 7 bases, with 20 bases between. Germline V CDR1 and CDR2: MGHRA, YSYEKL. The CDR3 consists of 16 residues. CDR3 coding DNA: TGCGCCAGCAGCCAAGTACCGGGTCTCGGCATCGGGGAGCAGTACTTC. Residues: CASSQVPGLGIGEQYF.

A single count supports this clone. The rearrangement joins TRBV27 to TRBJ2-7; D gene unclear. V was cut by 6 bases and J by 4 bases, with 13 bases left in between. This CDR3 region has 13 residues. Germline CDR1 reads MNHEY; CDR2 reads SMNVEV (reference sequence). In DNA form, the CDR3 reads TGTGCCAGCAGCCGGGCAGTACTTTACGAGCAGTACTTC. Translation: CASSRAVLYEQYF.

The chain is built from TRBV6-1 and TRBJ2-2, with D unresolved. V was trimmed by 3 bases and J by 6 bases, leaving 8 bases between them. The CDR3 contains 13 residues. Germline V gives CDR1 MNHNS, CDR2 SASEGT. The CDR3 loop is CASSDPAPGELFF. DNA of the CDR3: TGTGCCAGCAGTGACCCCGCACCCGGGGAGCTGTTTTTT.

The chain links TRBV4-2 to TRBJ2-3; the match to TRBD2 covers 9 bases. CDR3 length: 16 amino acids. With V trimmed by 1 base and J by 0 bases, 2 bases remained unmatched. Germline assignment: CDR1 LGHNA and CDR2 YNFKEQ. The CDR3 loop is CASSQGRGGSTDTQYF. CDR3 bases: TGTGCCAGCAGCCAAGGGCGGGGGGGAAGCACAGATACGCAGTATTTT.